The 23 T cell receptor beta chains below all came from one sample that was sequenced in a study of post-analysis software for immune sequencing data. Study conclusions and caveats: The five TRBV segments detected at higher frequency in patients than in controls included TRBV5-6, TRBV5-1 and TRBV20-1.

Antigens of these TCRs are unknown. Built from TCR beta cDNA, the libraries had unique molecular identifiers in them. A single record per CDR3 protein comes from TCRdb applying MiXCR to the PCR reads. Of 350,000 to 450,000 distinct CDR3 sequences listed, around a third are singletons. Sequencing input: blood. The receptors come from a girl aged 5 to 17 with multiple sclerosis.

The CDR3 is CASSRFSGGLGNEQFF. DNA of the CDR3: TGTGCCAGCAGCCGTTTTTCGGGGGGGCTGGGAAATGAGCAGTTCTTC. This rearrangement joins TRBV7-2 to TRBJ2-1; 8 bases are a match to TRBD2. CDR1 is SGHTA and CDR2 is FQGNSA in the germline V gene. The CDR3 is 16 amino acids. The junction had 13 bases not matched to a gene; V was cut back by 5 bases and J by 7 bases.

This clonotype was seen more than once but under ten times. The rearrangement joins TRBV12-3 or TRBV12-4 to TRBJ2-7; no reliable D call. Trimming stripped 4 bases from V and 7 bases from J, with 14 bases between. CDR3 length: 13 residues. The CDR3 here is CASSSPPFGEQYF. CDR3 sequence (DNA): TGTGCCAGCAGTTCCCCCCCCTTTGGAGAGCAGTACTTC.

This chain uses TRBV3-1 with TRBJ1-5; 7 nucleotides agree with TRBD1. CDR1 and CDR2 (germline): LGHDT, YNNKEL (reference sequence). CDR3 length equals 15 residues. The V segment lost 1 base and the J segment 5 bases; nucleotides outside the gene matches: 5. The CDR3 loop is CASSQGQGEHQPQHF. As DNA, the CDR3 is TGTGCCAGCAGCCAAGGACAGGGAGAGCATCAGCCCCAGCATTTT.

CDR3 loop: CSAAQQGRETQYF. CDR3 coding DNA: TGCAGTGCTGCCCAGCAGGGCCGGGAGACCCAGTACTTC. This chain joins TRBV20-1 and TRBJ2-5; weak D call: TRBD1 (5 bases). Germline V gene lookup returns CDR1 DFQATT and CDR2 SNEGSKA (reference sequence). V was clipped by 5 bases and J by 5 bases, with 15 bases between them. This CDR3 is built from 13 residues.

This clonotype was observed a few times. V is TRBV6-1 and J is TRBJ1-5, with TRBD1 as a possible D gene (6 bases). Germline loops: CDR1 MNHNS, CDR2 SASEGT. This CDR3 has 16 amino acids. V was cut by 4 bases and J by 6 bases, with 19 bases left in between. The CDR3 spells CASSARGGGTGQPQHF. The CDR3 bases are TGTGCCAGCAGTGCCCGTGGTGGGGGCACGGGTCAGCCCCAGCATTTT.

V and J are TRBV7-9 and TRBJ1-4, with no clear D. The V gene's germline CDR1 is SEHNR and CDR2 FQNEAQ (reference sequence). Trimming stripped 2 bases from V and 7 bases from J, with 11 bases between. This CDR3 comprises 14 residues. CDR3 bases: TGTGCCAGCAGCTTAAATATCCCAGGTGAAAAACTGTTTTTT. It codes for CASSLNIPGEKLFF.

CDR3 nucleotide sequence: TGTGCCAGCAGTTTACATCGGAAGGCGGGTTATGAGCAGTTCTTC. It encodes CASSLHRKAGYEQFF. The chain carries TRBV12-3 or TRBV12-4 and TRBJ2-1; maybe TRBD2 (5 bases). The CDR3 runs 15 residues. V lost 2 bases to trimming and J lost 8 bases, with 16 bases between them.

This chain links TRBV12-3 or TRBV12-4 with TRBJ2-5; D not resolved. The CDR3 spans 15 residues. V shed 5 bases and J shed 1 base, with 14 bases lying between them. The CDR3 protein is CASSINEGIQETQYF. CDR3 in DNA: TGTGCCAGCAGTATAAATGAAGGGATCCAAGAGACCCAGTACTTC.

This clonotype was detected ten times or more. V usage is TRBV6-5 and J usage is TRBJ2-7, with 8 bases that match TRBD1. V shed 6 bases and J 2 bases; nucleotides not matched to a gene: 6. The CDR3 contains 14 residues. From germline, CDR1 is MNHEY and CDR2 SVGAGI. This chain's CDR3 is CASRRGTGTYEQYF. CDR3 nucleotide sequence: TGTGCCAGCAGACGGGGGACAGGAACCTACGAGCAGTACTTC.

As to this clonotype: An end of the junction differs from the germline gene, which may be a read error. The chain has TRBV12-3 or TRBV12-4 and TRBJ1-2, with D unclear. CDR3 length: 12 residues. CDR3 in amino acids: CAGSGPYYGYTF. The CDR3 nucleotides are TGTGCCGGCAGCGGACCGTACTATGGCTACACCTTC.

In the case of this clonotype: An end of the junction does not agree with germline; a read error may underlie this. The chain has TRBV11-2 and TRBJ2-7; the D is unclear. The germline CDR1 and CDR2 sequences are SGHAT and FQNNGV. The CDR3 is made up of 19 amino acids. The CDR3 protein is CASSLNIDLSLEVSYGQYF. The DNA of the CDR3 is TGTGCCAGCAGCTTAAACATAGACCTAAGCCTTGAAGTCTCCTACGGGCAGTACTTC.

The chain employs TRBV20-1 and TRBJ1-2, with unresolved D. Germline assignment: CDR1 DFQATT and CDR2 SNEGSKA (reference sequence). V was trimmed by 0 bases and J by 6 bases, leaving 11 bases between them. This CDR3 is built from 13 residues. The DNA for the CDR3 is TGCAGTGCTAGAGATCCGATCCCAGATGGCTACACCTTC. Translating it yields CSARDPIPDGYTF.

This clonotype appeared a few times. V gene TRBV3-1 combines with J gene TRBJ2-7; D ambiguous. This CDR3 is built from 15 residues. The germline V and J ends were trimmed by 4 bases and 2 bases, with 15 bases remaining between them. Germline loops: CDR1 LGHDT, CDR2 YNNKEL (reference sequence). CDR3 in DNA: TGTGCCAGCAGCCCCCTCTCCGATCTTGCCTACGAGCAGTACTTC. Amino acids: CASSPLSDLAYEQYF.

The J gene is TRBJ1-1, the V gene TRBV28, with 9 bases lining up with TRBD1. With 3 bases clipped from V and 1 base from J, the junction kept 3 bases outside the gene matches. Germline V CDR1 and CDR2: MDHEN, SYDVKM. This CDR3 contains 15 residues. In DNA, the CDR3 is TGTGCCAGCAGTTTCCCGGGACAGGGGAACACTGAAGCTTTCTTT. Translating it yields CASSFPGQGNTEAFF.

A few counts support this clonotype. CDR3 in amino acids: CASSWDRGRGEQYF. CDR3 DNA: TGTGCCAGCAGCTGGGACAGGGGGCGTGGGGAGCAGTACTTC. This rearrangement joins TRBV5-6 to TRBJ2-7, with TRBD1 matching 12 bases. CDR3 length: 14 amino acids. The germline gives CDR1 SGHDT, CDR2 YYEEEE. Losses at the gene ends were 3 bases for V and 7 bases for J; bases not matched to a gene: 5. The full variable domain, with the rest looked up from reference TRBV5-6 and TRBJ2-7, is DAGVTQSPTHLIKTRGQQVTLRCSPKSGHDTVSWYQQALGQGPQFIFQYYEEEERQRGNFPDRFSGHQFPNYSSELNVNALLLGDSALYLCASSWDRGRGEQYFGPGTRLTVT.

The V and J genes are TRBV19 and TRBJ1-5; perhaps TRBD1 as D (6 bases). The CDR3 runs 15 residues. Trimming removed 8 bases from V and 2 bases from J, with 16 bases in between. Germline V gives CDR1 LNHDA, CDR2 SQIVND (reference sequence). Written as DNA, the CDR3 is TGTGCCAGTGCTATTTGGGAGGGGGGCAATCAGCCCCAGCATTTT. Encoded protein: CASAIWEGGNQPQHF.

CDR3 loop: CASSVRASGGGTTDTQYF. Here the CDR3 DNA reads TGTGCCAGCAGCGTAAGGGCTAGCGGGGGGGGAACCACAGATACGCAGTATTTT. This chain uses TRBV9 with TRBJ2-3; TRBD2 aligns across 12 bases. This CDR3 spans 18 amino acids. CDR1 is SGDLS, CDR2 YYNGEE, per germline. After removal of 1 base from V and 2 bases from J, the junction contained 8 bases not matched to a gene.

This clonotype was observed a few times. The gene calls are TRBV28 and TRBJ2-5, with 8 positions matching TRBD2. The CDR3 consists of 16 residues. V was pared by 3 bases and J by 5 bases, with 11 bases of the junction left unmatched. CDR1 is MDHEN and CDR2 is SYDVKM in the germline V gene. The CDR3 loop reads CASSFWLAGGTETQYF. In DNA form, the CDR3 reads TGTGCCAGCAGTTTTTGGTTGGCGGGGGGCACGGAGACCCAGTACTTC.

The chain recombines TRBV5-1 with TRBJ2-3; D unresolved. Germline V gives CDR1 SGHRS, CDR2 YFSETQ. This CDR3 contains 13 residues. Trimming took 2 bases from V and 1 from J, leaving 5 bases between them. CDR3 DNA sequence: TGCGCCAGCAGCTTCGTGGGCACAGATACGCAGTATTTT. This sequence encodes CASSFVGTDTQYF.

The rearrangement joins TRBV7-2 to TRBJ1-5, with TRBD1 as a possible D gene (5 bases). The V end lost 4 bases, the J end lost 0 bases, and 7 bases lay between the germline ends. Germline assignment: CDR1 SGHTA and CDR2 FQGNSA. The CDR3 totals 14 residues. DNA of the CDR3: TGTGCCAGCAGCTACGACAGTAGCAATCAGCCCCAGCATTTT. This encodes CASSYDSSNQPQHF.

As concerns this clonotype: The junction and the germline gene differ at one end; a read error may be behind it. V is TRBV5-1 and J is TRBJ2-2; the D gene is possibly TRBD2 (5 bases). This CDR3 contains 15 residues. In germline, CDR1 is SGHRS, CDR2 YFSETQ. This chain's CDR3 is CASSLETGNTGERFF. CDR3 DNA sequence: TGCGCCAGCAGCTTGGAGACGGGGAACACCGGGGAGCGGTTTTTT.

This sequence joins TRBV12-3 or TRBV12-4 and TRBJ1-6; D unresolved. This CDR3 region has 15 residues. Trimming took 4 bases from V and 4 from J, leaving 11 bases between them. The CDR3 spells CASSSELGYNSPLHF. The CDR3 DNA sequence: TGTGCCAGCAGTTCGGAGCTGGGGTATAATTCACCCCTCCACTTT.

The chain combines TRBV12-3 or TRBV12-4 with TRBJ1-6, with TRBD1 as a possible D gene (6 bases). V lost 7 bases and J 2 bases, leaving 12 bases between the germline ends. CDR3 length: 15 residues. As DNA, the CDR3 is TGTGCCAGCACAGGGGCACGGACCTATAATTCACCCCTCCACTTT. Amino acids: CASTGARTYNSPLHF.